The clone carrying this TCR beta chain has a handful of counts. Its antigen is unidentified. From germline, CDR1 is KGHSH and CDR2 LQKENI. The CDR3 is made up of 14 amino acids. Trimming left V 5 bases short and J 11 bases short, with 21 bases between. The data originate from a study of beta chain features in type 1 diabetes. Overall study results and limits: Possible PCR preference for shorter templates applied equally to patients and controls. In comparison with healthy donors, patients had naive, central memory and Treg TCRB repertoires that appeared more similar. Insertions were fewer and deletions more numerous at VDJ junctions in type 1 diabetes patients.

Reverse transcription of all isolated RNA meant that expressed TCRB transcripts were sequenced. Profiled with immunoSEQ multiplex PCR; TCRdb holds only in-frame clones, not every one. The sample includes about 40,000 clones, about 52% of them seen just once. CD4+ naive, central memory, regulatory and stem cell-like memory subsets were isolated by sorting on CD45RO/CCR7/CD25/CD127/CD95/CD27. The V and J genes are TRBV18 and TRBJ1-1; maybe TRBD1 (6 bases). The specimen was central memory CD4+ T cells from blood. The receptor comes from a woman between 18 and 29 years old in good health. DNA for the CDR3: TGTGCCAGCTCAGAAAGCGAAACAGGGCTCCGGGCTTTCTTT. It encodes CASSESETGLRAFF.